This is a list of T cell receptor beta chains from one sample in a study of T-cell memory formation after mild COVID-19. TCRdb fed the 5' RACE reads into MiXCR, producing one record per CDR3 protein. The sample holds about 310,000 distinct CDR3 sequences, roughly 15% seen once. The source material was PBMCs or a T cell subset sorted from them (not recorded which). These receptors were collected from a man younger than 35 who had mild COVID-19 (a few samples of this study predate the infection). Cell type and time point are not known. Each CDR3 is given with its conserved first and last residue. Each record gives: D gene, clone size, V gene, J gene, CDR3 DNA, CDR3 protein. D genes are given only for firm matches. Clone size is shown for a subset of rows, as once, few, many or a class of expanded clone.

D: TRBD1
size: NA
V: TRBV20-1
J: TRBJ1-2
DNA: TGCAGTGCAAGGAGGACAGGGAGTTATGGCTACACCTTC
CDR3: CSARRTGSYGYTF

D: TRBD2
size: few
V: TRBV7-8
J: TRBJ2-1
DNA: TGTGCCAGCAGCGTTAGCGGGGGTGGGGAGCAGTTCTTC
CDR3: CASSVSGGGEQFF

D: TRBD1
size: NA
V: TRBV4-3
J: TRBJ1-5
DNA: TGCGCCAGCAGCCAGGATACTACAGGGGAAGGCTATCAGCCCCAGCATTTT
CDR3: CASSQDTTGEGYQPQHF

D: TRBD1
size: NA
V: TRBV10-3
J: TRBJ2-5
DNA: TGTGCCAGTAAACAGGGGGCGAGAGGAGAGACCCAGTACTTC
CDR3: CASKQGARGETQYF

D: NA
size: few
V: TRBV4-1
J: TRBJ2-2
DNA: TGCGCCAGCAGCCATGCTTCGGGGACCGGGGAGCTGTTTTTT
CDR3: CASSHASGTGELFF

D: NA
size: NA
V: TRBV20-1
J: TRBJ1-6
DNA: TGCAGTGCTAGACTGTCGGGAGGTGGGGGTTCACCCCTCCACTTT
CDR3: CSARLSGGGGSPLHF

D: NA
size: NA
V: TRBV18
J: TRBJ2-2
DNA: TGTGCCAGCTCACCACCGGACCGGGGCGCTAGAACCGGGGAGCTGTTTTTT
CDR3: CASSPPDRGARTGELFF

D: NA
size: many
V: TRBV5-1
J: TRBJ2-1
DNA: TGCGCCAGCAGCTTGGCGTCCACCTCCTACAATGAGCAGTTCTTC
CDR3: CASSLASTSYNEQFF

D: NA
size: NA
V: TRBV20-1
J: TRBJ1-3
DNA: TGCAGTGCTAGGAACAGCCTGGGGAACACCATATATTTT
CDR3: CSARNSLGNTIYF

D: NA
size: NA
V: TRBV9
J: TRBJ1-1
DNA: TGTGCCAGCAGCGCTGGAGGGGCCACTGAAGCTTTCTTT
CDR3: CASSAGGATEAFF

D: NA
size: few
V: TRBV29-1
J: TRBJ1-2
DNA: TGCAGCGTTGAAGAGTCTGGGATGGGCTACACCTTC
CDR3: CSVEESGMGYTF

D: TRBD1
size: NA
V: TRBV11-1
J: TRBJ2-3
DNA: TGTGCCAGCACCCGGACAGGGGATGCAGATACGCAGTATTTT
CDR3: CASTRTGDADTQYF

D: NA
size: NA
V: TRBV24-1
J: TRBJ1-2
DNA: TGTGCCACCAGTGCCGGACCACTCTATGGCTACACCTTC
CDR3: CATSAGPLYGYTF

D: NA
size: few
V: TRBV24-1
J: TRBJ2-3
DNA: TGTGCCACCAGTGACGCCTTCACTACTAGCCTGCACCCAGGCACGCAGTATTTT
CDR3: CATSDAFTTSLHPGTQYF

D: NA
size: NA
V: TRBV4-2
J: TRBJ1-2
DNA: TGTGCCAGCAGCCAAGTTCAGGTCTATGGCTACACCTTC
CDR3: CASSQVQVYGYTF

D: NA
size: few
V: TRBV5-8
J: TRBJ1-5
DNA: TGTGCCAGCAGCTCTAGAGGAGAATGGCCCCAGCATTTT
CDR3: CASSSRGEWPQHF

D: NA
size: NA
V: TRBV7-9
J: TRBJ1-2
DNA: TGTGCCAGCAGCCTACAGGGCCATGGCTACACCTTC
CDR3: CASSLQGHGYTF

D: NA
size: NA
V: TRBV27
J: TRBJ2-1
DNA: TGTGCCAGCAGTAATAGTGGCCCCTACAATGAGCAGTTCTTC
CDR3: CASSNSGPYNEQFF

D: NA
size: NA
V: TRBV20-1
J: TRBJ1-2
DNA: TGCAGTGCAGGGGGAACAGGGCTCTATGGCTACACCTTC
CDR3: CSAGGTGLYGYTF

D: NA
size: NA
V: TRBV7-8
J: TRBJ1-5
DNA: TGTGCCAGCAGCTCACCCGACAGACCCAATCAGCCCCAGCATTTT
CDR3: CASSSPDRPNQPQHF

D: NA
size: many
V: TRBV30
J: TRBJ2-7
DNA: TGTGCCTGGGGGGACGCCTACGAGCAGTACTTC
CDR3: CAWGDAYEQYF

D: NA
size: few
V: TRBV7-2
J: TRBJ2-7
DNA: TGTGCCAGCAGCCAAGCTATGACGTTTTGGGGCGAGCAGTACTTC
CDR3: CASSQAMTFWGEQYF

D: NA
size: NA
V: TRBV4-3
J: TRBJ1-1
DNA: TGCGCCAGCAGCCAAGACTTCTACGCTGAAGCTTTCTTT
CDR3: CASSQDFYAEAFF

D: NA
size: NA
V: TRBV5-4
J: TRBJ1-2
DNA: TGTGCCAGCAGCTTGGGTTTACAGGGCCATAACTATGGCTACACCTTC
CDR3: CASSLGLQGHNYGYTF

D: TRBD1
size: NA
V: TRBV7-2
J: TRBJ2-5
DNA: TGTGCCAGCAGCCGAGGGGGCGAGGAGACCCAGTACTTC
CDR3: CASSRGGEETQYF

D: NA
size: NA
V: TRBV6-5
J: TRBJ1-3
DNA: TGTGCCAGCAGTCTTCCCGGGGACACCATATATTTT
CDR3: CASSLPGDTIYF

D: NA
size: few
V: TRBV7-9
J: TRBJ2-1
DNA: TGTGCCAGCAGCTTTTCCCTTACCGGGACCATCGGACCAGATGAGCAGTTCTTC
CDR3: CASSFSLTGTIGPDEQFF

D: NA
size: many
V: TRBV27
J: TRBJ1-2
DNA: TGTGCCAGCAGCCGAGGCACAGGGACCTATGGCTACACCTTC
CDR3: CASSRGTGTYGYTF

D: NA
size: NA
V: TRBV12-3/TRBV12-4
J: TRBJ2-7
DNA: TGTGCCAGCAGTTCCGGGATTTTATACGAGCAGTACTTC
CDR3: CASSSGILYEQYF

D: NA
size: few
V: TRBV20-1
J: TRBJ1-2
DNA: TGCAGTGCTCCAAGCGGGACGGTTAACTATGGCTACACCTTC
CDR3: CSAPSGTVNYGYTF

D: NA
size: few
V: TRBV7-2
J: TRBJ2-7
DNA: TGTGCCAGCAGCTCCTCCGAGCTTGGGCTCGAGCAGTACTTC
CDR3: CASSSSELGLEQYF

D: TRBD1
size: few
V: TRBV4-2
J: TRBJ1-4
DNA: TGTGCCAGCAGCCAAGACTCCGGGACAGGGAGCTTTAATGAAAAACTGTTTTTT
CDR3: CASSQDSGTGSFNEKLFF

D: TRBD2
size: many
V: TRBV7-2
J: TRBJ2-3
DNA: TGTGCCAGCAGCCCCCCAGGACTAGCGACCGCAGATACGCAGTATTTT
CDR3: CASSPPGLATADTQYF

D: TRBD1
size: few
V: TRBV9
J: TRBJ2-3
DNA: TGTGCCAGCAGCGTAGGACAGGGGAGCACAGATACGCAGTATTTT
CDR3: CASSVGQGSTDTQYF

D: NA
size: NA
V: TRBV12-3/TRBV12-4
J: TRBJ2-1
DNA: TGTGCCAGCAGTTTACGGGGGGCCTACGAGCAGTTCTTC
CDR3: CASSLRGAYEQFF

D: NA
size: few
V: TRBV5-1
J: TRBJ1-1
DNA: TGCGCCAGCAGCTTCGAGCAGGGTTTGAACACTGAAGCTTTCTTT
CDR3: CASSFEQGLNTEAFF

D: NA
size: NA
V: TRBV3-1
J: TRBJ1-6
DNA: TGTGCCAGCAAGGGGACGGATTCACCCCTCCACTTT
CDR3: CASKGTDSPLHF

D: TRBD1
size: few
V: TRBV11-2
J: TRBJ2-1
DNA: TGTGCCAGCAGCGTAATGGGACAGGGGGCGGGCAATGAGCAGTTCTTC
CDR3: CASSVMGQGAGNEQFF

D: NA
size: NA
V: TRBV3-1
J: TRBJ1-5
DNA: TGTGCCAGCAGCCAATTCCAGGGGAATCAGCCCCAGCATTTT
CDR3: CASSQFQGNQPQHF

D: NA
size: many
V: TRBV6-5
J: TRBJ2-1
DNA: TGTGCCAGCAGTTACGTGGTTGGGTCCTACAATGAGCAGTTCTTC
CDR3: CASSYVVGSYNEQFF

D: TRBD1
size: NA
V: TRBV18
J: TRBJ1-5
DNA: TGTGCCAGCTCACCAAACAGGGGGGGGAATCAGCCCCAGCATTTT
CDR3: CASSPNRGGNQPQHF

D: TRBD1
size: few
V: TRBV2
J: TRBJ1-3
DNA: TGTGCCTCCCGTACCGGGACAGGAGGAAACACCATATATTTT
CDR3: CASRTGTGGNTIYF

D: TRBD1
size: many
V: TRBV27
J: TRBJ2-7
DNA: TGTGCCAGCAGTTTATGGAAGACAGGGGGCGGCGAGCAGTACTTC
CDR3: CASSLWKTGGGEQYF

D: TRBD1
size: few
V: TRBV5-4
J: TRBJ1-2
DNA: TGTGCCAGCAGCTTTCCGACAGGGGAAGCAAATGGCTACACCTTC
CDR3: CASSFPTGEANGYTF

D: TRBD1
size: few
V: TRBV5-1
J: TRBJ1-2
DNA: TGCGCCAGCAGACAAGGACAGGGGGCTGTGGGCTACACCTTC
CDR3: CASRQGQGAVGYTF

D: NA
size: NA
V: TRBV19
J: TRBJ2-1
DNA: TGTGCCAGTAGTATACTAGACTCTGAGCAGTTCTTC
CDR3: CASSILDSEQFF

D: NA
size: NA
V: TRBV7-9
J: TRBJ2-1
DNA: TGTGCCAGCAGCCGGACACTGACGGCGACCTCCTACAATGAGCAGTTCTTC
CDR3: CASSRTLTATSYNEQFF

D: TRBD2
size: NA
V: TRBV5-4
J: TRBJ2-7
DNA: TGTGCCAGCAGCGACCAGCGGGGGGGCTACGAGCAGTACTTC
CDR3: CASSDQRGGYEQYF

D: TRBD1
size: few
V: TRBV30
J: TRBJ1-1
DNA: TGTGCCTGGGCTAAGACAGGGGGAAAGGCCACTGAAGCTTTCTTT
CDR3: CAWAKTGGKATEAFF

D: NA
size: few
V: TRBV15
J: TRBJ2-5
DNA: TGTGCCACCAGCAGAGACCGGGACCCAGAGACCCAGTACTTC
CDR3: CATSRDRDPETQYF

D: TRBD2
size: NA
V: TRBV7-2
J: TRBJ2-1
DNA: TGTGCCAGCAGCCTGAGCGGGGGGCCCAACTCCTTC
CDR3: CASSLSGGPNSF